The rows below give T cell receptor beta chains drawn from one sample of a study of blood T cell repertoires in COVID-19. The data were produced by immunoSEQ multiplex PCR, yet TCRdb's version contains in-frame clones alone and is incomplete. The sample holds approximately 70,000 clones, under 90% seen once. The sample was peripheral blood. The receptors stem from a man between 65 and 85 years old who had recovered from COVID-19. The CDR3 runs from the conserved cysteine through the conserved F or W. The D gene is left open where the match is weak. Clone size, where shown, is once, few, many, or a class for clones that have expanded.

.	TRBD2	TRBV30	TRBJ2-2	CAWSRLELAGKLFF	TGTGCCTGGAGCCGGCTGGAGCTAGCGGGAAAGCTGTTTTTT
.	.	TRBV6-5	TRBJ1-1	CASSPAAGRGTEAFF	TGTGCCAGCAGTCCGGCCGCAGGGCGGGGCACTGAAGCTTTCTTT
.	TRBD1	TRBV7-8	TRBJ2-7	CASSLAPGQGGLGLPEQYF	TGTGCCAGCAGCTTAGCACCGGGACAGGGCGGGCTAGGACTGCCGGAGCAGTACTTC
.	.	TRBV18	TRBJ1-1	CASSPGGYAFF	TGTGCCAGCTCACCGGGGGGTTATGCTTTCTTT
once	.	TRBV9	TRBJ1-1	CASARLDTEAFF	TGTGCCAGCGCTAGGCTTGACACTGAAGCTTTCTTT
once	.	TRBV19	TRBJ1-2	CASRPQTGNYGYTF	TGTGCCAGTAGGCCTCAAACAGGGAACTATGGCTACACCTTC
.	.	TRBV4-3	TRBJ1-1	CASSQGRTEAFF	TGCGCCAGCAGCCAAGGGAGGACTGAAGCTTTCTTT
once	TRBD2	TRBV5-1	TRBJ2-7	CASSLGVAGTYEQYF	TGCGCCAGCTCCCTCGGGGTAGCGGGTACCTACGAGCAGTACTTC
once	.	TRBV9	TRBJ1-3	CASSVSTRATSGNTIYF	TGTGCCAGCAGCGTATCCACGCGGGCTACCTCTGGAAACACCATATATTTT
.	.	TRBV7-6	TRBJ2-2	CASSFRPGSNTGELFF	TGTGCCAGCAGCTTTCGGCCGGGTTCAAACACCGGGGAGCTGTTTTTT